Shown below are 30 T cell receptor beta chains from a single sample sequenced in a study of beta chain features in type 1 diabetes. As every portion of the isolated RNA was reverse transcribed, the sequencing read expressed TCRB transcripts. Libraries were prepared by immunoSEQ multiplex PCR; TCRdb keeps only in-frame clonotypes and omits some of them. This table has a few hundred thousand clones, roughly an eighth appearing once. Their recognized antigens are unknown. Study-level points and caveats: When Type 1 diabetes patients were examined, their TCRB CDR3s proved moderately but significantly shorter in all four CD4+ subsets.

Sequenced input: naive CD4+ T cells from blood. All receptors come from a woman in her late teens or twenties with type 1 diabetes.

This chain connects TRBV7-2 to TRBJ1-1; no definite D call. Between the trimmed V and J ends, which lost 5 bases and 8 bases, there was a span of 15 bases. The CDR3 sequence is 13 residues long. In germline, CDR1 is SGHTA, CDR2 FQGNSA. The CDR3 spells CASSQAEVREAFF. CDR3 in DNA: TGTGCCAGCAGCCAAGCGGAGGTCAGGGAAGCTTTCTTT. Drawing the rest from reference TRBV7-2 and TRBJ1-1, the complete variable domain is GAGVSQSPSNKVTEKGKDVELRCDPISGHTALYWYRQSLGQGLEFLIYFQGNSAPDKSGLPSDRFSAERTGGSVSTLTIQRTQQEDSAVYLCASSQAEVREAFFGQGTRLTVV.

This clone was recorded a few times. The J gene is TRBJ1-5, the V gene TRBV23-1; TRBD1 might be the D (5 bases). TRBV23-1 carries the ORF label, with uncertain function. The length of the CDR3 is 16 residues. Trimming removed 8 bases at V and 2 bases at J, with 19 bases between. CDR3 coding DNA: TGCGCCAGCTCTGGGGTCACGTTCAGGGGCAATCAGCCCCAGCATTTT. Translation gives CASSGVTFRGNQPQHF.

The chain has TRBV7-2 and TRBJ1-6; TRBD1 might be the D (5 bases). In germline, CDR1 is SGHTA, CDR2 FQGNSA. The CDR3 is 15 amino acids. The V and J ends lost 5 bases and 7 bases respectively, with 15 bases between them. The CDR3 DNA reads TGTGCCAGCAGCGCCAAGGGGATACTCAATTCACCCCTCCACTTT. This codes for CASSAKGILNSPLHF.

This clone showed up just a few times. The chain carries TRBV4-3 and TRBJ1-2; D not resolved. V lost 3 bases and J 8 bases, leaving 16 bases between the germline ends. Looked up from germline, CDR1 is LGHNA and CDR2 is YSLEER. This CDR3 has 14 amino acids. CDR3 residues: CASSQEPSPGGYTF. The CDR3 nucleotides are TGCGCCAGCAGCCAGGAACCCTCACCGGGAGGCTACACCTTC.

V gene TRBV18 combines with J gene TRBJ2-7; 7 positions match TRBD1. Germline V CDR1 and CDR2: KGHSH, LQKENI. The CDR3 totals 13 residues. V lost 5 bases to trimming and J lost 1 base; unmatched junction nucleotides: 2. In nucleotides, the CDR3 is TGTGCCAGCTCATTGACAGGGTCCTACGAGCAGTACTTC. Amino acid sequence: CASSLTGSYEQYF.

The chain joins TRBV5-4 to TRBJ2-5; 11 nucleotides match TRBD1. Germline V gene sequence: CDR1 SGHNT, CDR2 YYREEE (reference sequence). The CDR3 totals 16 residues. Losses at the gene ends were 3 bases for V and 4 bases for J; bases not matched to a gene: 8. This CDR3 reads CASSYGTGGRIETQYF. The CDR3 DNA follows: TGTGCCAGCAGCTATGGGACAGGGGGGCGCATAGAGACCCAGTACTTC.

V gene TRBV29-1 combines with J gene TRBJ1-1; 8 bases align to TRBD1. V was clipped by 4 bases and J by 1 base; unmatched bases: 2. The CDR3 totals 13 residues. CDR1 is SQVTM and CDR2 is ANQGSEA in the germline V gene. The CDR3 loop is CSVVGTGNTEAFF. CDR3 coding DNA: TGCAGCGTTGTAGGGACAGGGAACACTGAAGCTTTCTTT. Looking up the rest from reference TRBV29-1 and TRBJ1-1 gives the full variable domain: SAVISQKPSRDICQRGTSLTIQCQVDSQVTMMFWYRQQPGQSLTLIATANQGSEATYESGFVIDKFPISRPNLTFSTLTVSNMSPEDSSIYLCSVVGTGNTEAFFGQGTRLTVV.

This clone was seen a few times. CDR3 sequence (DNA): TGCGCCAGCGGGTTCGGACAGCAAGAGACCCAGTACTTC. It yields the protein CASGFGQQETQYF. The chain uses TRBV5-1 and TRBJ2-5; D is perhaps TRBD1 (6 bases). Germline-derived CDR1 and CDR2 are SGHRS and YFSETQ. CDR3 length: 13 amino acids. Trimming left V 7 bases short and J 2 bases short, with 12 bases between.

A few counts support this clone. The V gene is TRBV28, the J gene TRBJ2-1; 15 nucleotides agree with TRBD2. The CDR3 length is 14 residues. Germline CDR1 MDHEN, CDR2 SYDVKM. Germline trimming cut 10 bases from V and 8 bases from J; bases unmatched to any gene: 6. The CDR3 region is CAIRTSGRAHEQFF. The CDR3 DNA sequence: TGTGCCATCCGGACTAGCGGGAGGGCCCATGAGCAGTTCTTC.

This chain uses TRBV7-9 with TRBJ2-7, with TRBD2 matching over 9 bases. The CDR3 covers 15 residues. CDR1 and CDR2 (germline): SEHNR, FQNEAQ (reference sequence). The V and J ends lost 2 bases and 2 bases, in that order; junction bases with no gene match: 4. The CDR3 nucleotides are TGTGCCAGCAGCTTATCCGGCGGGGGGGCCTACGAGCAGTACTTC. It yields the protein CASSLSGGGAYEQYF.

This chain links TRBV15 with TRBJ2-1; D unresolved. From germline, CDR1 is LNHNV and CDR2 YYDKDF (reference sequence). V was clipped by 0 bases and J by 10 bases, with 7 bases between them. The CDR3 has 12 residues. The CDR3 DNA reads as TGTGCCACCAGCAGAGATATAACAGAGCAGTTCTTC. Translating gives CATSRDITEQFF.

This clone was seen more than once but under ten times. This chain links TRBV29-1 with TRBJ1-1; D is possibly TRBD1 (5 bases). V gave up 6 bases and J gave up 6 bases, with 11 bases separating them. This CDR3 has 11 residues. Germline V lookup: CDR1 SQVTM, CDR2 ANQGSEA. CDR3 in DNA: TGCAGCGTCGCCACAGGCCCTGAAGCTTTCTTT. Translation gives CSVATGPEAFF.

A few counts support this clone. This chain joins TRBV19 and TRBJ2-5, with D possibly being TRBD2 (5 bases). V was cut by 3 bases and J by 5 bases, with 13 bases left in between. CDR1 and CDR2 (germline): LNHDA, SQIVND (reference sequence). This CDR3 region has 14 residues. For the CDR3, the DNA is TGTGCCAGTAGTATGGGTGGACTTCGGGAGACCCAGTACTTC. Protein: CASSMGGLRETQYF.

A few counts support this clone. The V call is TRBV15, the J call TRBJ1-3; TRBD1 aligns across 7 bases. V lost 0 bases, J lost 16 bases, and 6 bases stayed unmatched. The CDR3 runs to 12 residues. The germline CDR1 and CDR2 sequences are LNHNV and YYDKDF (reference sequence). This CDR3 reads CATSRDRGGTYF. DNA for the CDR3: TGTGCCACCAGCAGAGATCGAGGGGGCACGTATTTT.

V usage is TRBV2 and J usage is TRBJ2-7, with 9 positions matching TRBD1. Germline CDR1 is SNHLY and CDR2 is FYNNEI. The CDR3 loop spans 12 amino acids. The V gene end was trimmed by 8 bases and the J gene end by 9 bases; junction bases not matched to a gene: 8. The CDR3 loop reads CASLDRGVGQYF. The CDR3 DNA reads as TGTGCCAGCTTGGACAGGGGAGTAGGGCAGTACTTC.

The chain uses TRBV10-3 and TRBJ2-7; the D is unclear. Trimming removed 0 bases at V and 2 bases at J, with 5 bases between. The germline gives CDR1 ENHRY, CDR2 SYGVKD. The CDR3 sequence is 13 residues long. The CDR3 region has the DNA TGTGCCATCAGTGAGTCTATCGCCTACGAGCAGTACTTC. This encodes CAISESIAYEQYF.

This rearrangement joins TRBV28 to TRBJ1-5; TRBD1 aligns across 7 bases. The CDR3 extends over 15 amino acids. V shed 5 bases and J 0 bases; nucleotides not matched to a gene: 4. The germline CDR1 and CDR2 sequences are MDHEN and SYDVKM. CDR3 loop: CASSGRTGSNQPQHF. The CDR3 coding sequence is TGTGCCAGCAGTGGTCGGACAGGTAGCAATCAGCCCCAGCATTTT.

The sample holds a few counts of this clone. This rearrangement joins TRBV23-1 to TRBJ1-6, with D maybe TRBD1 (5 bases). TRBV23-1 belongs to the ORF category, with a function that is uncertain. The CDR3 has 13 residues. In nucleotides, the CDR3 is TGCGCAGAAGACAGAGAACATAATTCACCCCTCCACTTT. Its translation: CAEDREHNSPLHF.

This chain connects TRBV19 to TRBJ2-5, with D maybe TRBD2 (5 bases). Germline CDR1 LNHDA, CDR2 SQIVND (reference sequence). V lost 4 bases and J lost 4, with 10 bases in between. This CDR3 comprises 13 residues. CDR3 protein: CASSRGVPETQYF. As DNA, the CDR3 is TGTGCCAGTAGTAGGGGAGTTCCAGAGACCCAGTACTTC. The entire variable domain, with the rest obtained from reference TRBV19 and TRBJ2-5, is as follows: DGGITQSPKYLFRKEGQNVTLSCEQNLNHDAMYWYRQDPGQGLRLIYYSQIVNDFQKGDIAEGYSVSREKKESFPLTVTSAQKNPTAFYLCASSRGVPETQYFGPGTRLLVL.

The chain links TRBV28 to TRBJ1-2; 9 positions match TRBD1. The CDR3 has 11 residues. V dropped 9 bases and J dropped 8; count of bases not matched to a gene: 4. Per germline, CDR1 MDHEN and CDR2 SYDVKM. The CDR3: CASTGGHGYTF. In DNA, the CDR3 is TGTGCCAGTACAGGGGGCCACGGCTACACCTTC.

This rearrangement joins TRBV7-9 to TRBJ1-2; D not certain. The CDR3 has 14 amino acids. Germline loops: CDR1 SEHNR, CDR2 FQNEAQ (reference sequence). V was shortened by 1 base and J by 8 bases, with 14 bases between the two germline ends. DNA for the CDR3: TGTGCCAGCAGCTTAGGGGAGCCCTTGAGGGGCTACACCTTC. Its protein product is CASSLGEPLRGYTF.

CDR3 coding DNA: TGTGCCACCAAGAGGGGGGGGAGCTCCTACAATGAGCAGTTCTTC. Translated: CATKRGGSSYNEQFF. The chain joins TRBV6-5 to TRBJ2-1; the D gene is possibly TRBD2 (7 bases). Germline V lookup: CDR1 MNHEY, CDR2 SVGAGI. The CDR3 covers 15 residues. V was clipped by 10 bases and J by 0 bases, with 16 bases between them.

The chain joins TRBV9 to TRBJ2-1; the match to TRBD1 covers 7 bases. CDR3 length equals 12 residues. Looked up from germline, CDR1 is SGDLS and CDR2 is YYNGEE. With V trimmed by 3 bases and J by 11 bases, 5 bases remained unmatched. In nucleotides, the CDR3 is TGTGCCAGCAGCGGTCAGGGGGTAAAGCAGTTCTTC. Its protein product is CASSGQGVKQFF.

The J gene is TRBJ1-4, the V gene TRBV4-3; D ambiguous. The germline V and J ends were trimmed by 0 bases and 1 base, with 9 bases remaining between them. From germline, CDR1 is LGHNA and CDR2 YSLEER. The CDR3 spans 16 residues. CDR3 sequence: CASSQDHLGTNEKLFF. CDR3 DNA sequence: TGCGCCAGCAGCCAAGATCATCTCGGAACTAATGAAAAACTGTTTTTT.

This clone was detected a few times. V is TRBV9 and J is TRBJ2-1; 8 nucleotides agree with TRBD2. CDR1 is SGDLS, CDR2 YYNGEE, per germline. The CDR3 is 15 amino acids. The ends lost 3 bases at V and 4 bases at J; junction bases unmatched: 6. The CDR3 nucleotides read TGTGCCAGCAGCGGAACTAGCGGACCATACAATGAGCAGTTCTTC. Translated: CASSGTSGPYNEQFF.

The chain uses TRBV12-5 and TRBJ1-1; 12 positions agree with TRBD1. Germline-derived CDR1 and CDR2 are LGHNT and FRNRAP. The CDR3 covers 13 residues. After removal of 4 bases from V and 9 bases from J, the junction contained 3 bases not matched to a gene. The CDR3 here is CASGSRDRGQAFF. The CDR3 bases are TGTGCTAGTGGTTCCCGGGACAGGGGGCAAGCTTTCTTT.

The V call is TRBV19, the J call TRBJ2-3; the match to TRBD2 covers 11 bases. This CDR3 is built from 16 residues. J was trimmed by 4 bases and V by 5 bases; bases with no gene match: 8. The germline CDR1 and CDR2 sequences are LNHDA and SQIVND (reference sequence). The CDR3: CASSPRLAGTADTQYF. The CDR3 DNA reads as TGTGCCAGTAGTCCGCGACTAGCGGGGACGGCAGATACGCAGTATTTT. The whole variable domain, filled in from reference TRBV19 and TRBJ2-3, reads DGGITQSPKYLFRKEGQNVTLSCEQNLNHDAMYWYRQDPGQGLRLIYYSQIVNDFQKGDIAEGYSVSREKKESFPLTVTSAQKNPTAFYLCASSPRLAGTADTQYFGPGTRLTVL.

Only a few counts were recorded for this clone. The chain links TRBV4-3 to TRBJ2-5, with D possibly TRBD1 on 6 matching bases. The V end was cut by 1 base, the J end by 1 base, with 16 bases between. This CDR3 contains 17 residues. CDR1 and CDR2 from the germline V gene are LGHNA and YSLEER. The CDR3 bases are TGCGCCAGCAGCCAAGGGGTCAGGGGAGCCCTCCAAGAGACCCAGTACTTC. Residues: CASSQGVRGALQETQYF.

In this sample, this clone turned up a few times. V gene TRBV7-2 combines with J gene TRBJ2-5, with TRBD1 identical over 8 bases. V was clipped by 4 bases and J by 5 bases; unmatched bases: 6. Germline V lookup: CDR1 SGHTA, CDR2 FQGNSA. This CDR3 region has 14 residues. The CDR3 DNA sequence: TGTGCCAGCAGCTCCGACAGGGGACGGGAGACCCAGTACTTC. It translates to CASSSDRGRETQYF.

This chain links TRBV4-1 with TRBJ2-1, with TRBD2 as a possible D gene (5 bases). The length of the CDR3 is 15 residues. V was cut by 3 bases and J by 2 bases, with 11 bases left in between. The germline gives CDR1 MGHRA, CDR2 YSYEKL. CDR3 DNA: TGCGCCAGCAGCCACTACGGGATTACCTACAATGAGCAGTTCTTC. Residues: CASSHYGITYNEQFF.